These T cell receptor beta chains were read from a single sample in a study of tumor-infiltrating lymphocytes in localized non-small cell lung cancer. The method was immunoSEQ multiplex PCR; TCRdb's version includes in-frame clones alone and lacks a portion of them. The data hold about 15,000 clones, with roughly 72% observed a single time. The material sequenced was lung tumor tissue. The receptors shown here come from a human donor with non-small cell lung cancer. The CDR3 runs from the conserved cysteine through the conserved F or W. The D gene is left open where the match is weak. Size is omitted from some rows. Given values are once, few, many or a class for expanded clones.

D gene	clone size	V gene	J gene	CDR3 DNA	CDR3 protein
NA	medium-sized	TRBV28	TRBJ1-2	TGTGCCAGCAGCCTCATGGATGGCTACACCTTC	CASSLMDGYTF
TRBD1	NA	TRBV7-9	TRBJ2-3	TGTGCCAGCAGCTACGACAGGGGCACAGATACGCAGTATTTT	CASSYDRGTDTQYF
NA	few	TRBV11-3	TRBJ2-7	TGTGCCAGCAGCCCGTACAGGGCACCCTACGAGCAGTACTTC	CASSPYRAPYEQYF
NA	few	TRBV7-8	TRBJ1-1	TGTGCCAGCAGCTTTCAGCAGAACACTGAAGCTTTCTTT	CASSFQQNTEAFF
NA	NA	TRBV10-2	TRBJ2-2	TGCGCCAGCAAGAGGTTTTTAGTGGGAGCCTACACCGGGGAGCTGTTTTTT	CASKRFLVGAYTGELFF
TRBD1	few	TRBV6-5	TRBJ1-4	TGTGCCAGCAGTCCGGGACAGGGTGGGGAAAAACTGTTTTTT	CASSPGQGGEKLFF
NA	NA	TRBV11-1	TRBJ2-3	TGTGCCAGCAGCTTAGGGAGGTGGGGCACAGATACGCAGTATTTT	CASSLGRWGTDTQYF
NA	NA	TRBV6-6	TRBJ2-5	TGTGCCAGCAGTCCCTCCAGGACCCAGTACTTC	CASSPSRTQYF
NA	NA	TRBV30	TRBJ1-1	TGTGCCTGGAGTAAAGGCCTTGGGGGCACTGAAGCTTTCTTT	CAWSKGLGGTEAFF
NA	NA	TRBV6-6	TRBJ2-7	TGTGCCAGCAGTGGGGGGACAGAGAGCTCCTACGAGCAGTACTTC	CASSGGTESSYEQYF
NA	NA	TRBV11-2	TRBJ2-3	TGTGCCAGCAGCTTAGGTCGGTTCACAGATACGCAGTATTTT	CASSLGRFTDTQYF
TRBD1	few	TRBV7-9	TRBJ2-2	TGTGCCAGCAGCTTAGACTCCCCCACAGGGGTCGGGGAGCTGTTTTTT	CASSLDSPTGVGELFF
NA	NA	TRBV19	TRBJ2-6	TGTGCCAGTATGGGTGGGAGTCCTGGGGCCAACGTCCTGACTTTC	CASMGGSPGANVLTF
TRBD2	NA	TRBV28	TRBJ2-3	TGTGCCAGCAGTTCGTCTAGCGGGAGTAGAAGCACAGATACGCAGTATTTT	CASSSSSGSRSTDTQYF
TRBD2	NA	TRBV5-5	TRBJ2-5	TGTGCCAGCAGCTCCCGACTAGCGGGGGGTACACAAGAGACCCAGTACTTC	CASSSRLAGGTQETQYF
TRBD1	NA	TRBV29-1	TRBJ2-7	TGCAGCGTCTCTGGACAGGGGGGATCCTACGAGCAGTACTTC	CSVSGQGGSYEQYF
NA	medium-sized	TRBV7-9	TRBJ1-1	TGTGCCAGCAGCTCGCGCTCCACTGAAGCTTTCTTT	CASSSRSTEAFF
NA	NA	TRBV2	TRBJ2-5	TGTGCCAGCAGTGATGCCCCCGGGGGCGCGGGGGAGACCCAGTACTTC	CASSDAPGGAGETQYF
TRBD2	NA	TRBV4-1	TRBJ2-4	TGCGCCAGCAGCCAGTTAGCGGGAGGTGCAACCAAAAACATTCAGTACTTC	CASSQLAGGATKNIQYF
NA	once	TRBV6-1	TRBJ1-5	TGTGCCAGCAGTGAAGGGGCAGTAGGCAATCAGCCCCAGCATTTT	CASSEGAVGNQPQHF
TRBD1	NA	TRBV7-6	TRBJ2-7	TGTGCCAGCAGCCCGATTGCCGACAGGGGGCGCAACGAGCAGTACTTC	CASSPIADRGRNEQYF
NA	NA	TRBV18	TRBJ1-1	TGTGCCAGCTCACCACGCTCAGGACAAGCCACTGAAGCTTTCTTT	CASSPRSGQATEAFF
NA	NA	TRBV9	TRBJ1-1	TGTGCCAGCAGCGTAGGGGGGATGATGAACACTGAAGCTTTCTTT	CASSVGGMMNTEAFF
TRBD1	NA	TRBV10-1	TRBJ2-7	TGCGCCAGCAGTGAGAGGTTGGGACAGGGCTCCTACGAGCAGTACTTC	CASSERLGQGSYEQYF
NA	NA	TRBV11-1	TRBJ2-7	TGTGCCAGCAGCTTAGCCGGCAGCCTTTCCTACGAGCAGTACTTC	CASSLAGSLSYEQYF
NA	NA	TRBV11-3	TRBJ1-1	TGTGCCAGCAGCCTGGGGGGGAACACTGAAGCTTTCTTT	CASSLGGNTEAFF
TRBD2	NA	TRBV19	TRBJ2-7	TGTGCCAGTAGTATTTCTGGAGGTAGCGGGTTCTCCTACGAGCAGTACTTC	CASSISGGSGFSYEQYF
NA	NA	TRBV5-1	TRBJ1-1	TGCGCCAGCAGCCCCCGTGGGGGGGGCACAAACACTGAAGCTTTCTTT	CASSPRGGGTNTEAFF
NA	NA	TRBV4-3	TRBJ1-3	TGCGCCAGCAGCCAAACCTCCGGGGGACCTGGAAACACCATATATTTT	CASSQTSGGPGNTIYF
TRBD1	NA	TRBV14	TRBJ2-7	TGTGCCAGCAGCCAGGAAGCTTGGACAGGCTCCTACGAGCAGTACTTC	CASSQEAWTGSYEQYF
TRBD1	NA	TRBV30	TRBJ1-6	TGTGCCTGGACAGGGGGCAGCCACCATTCACCCCTCCACTTT	CAWTGGSHHSPLHF
NA	NA	TRBV28	TRBJ2-7	TGTGCCAGCAGTTTATCTCAACAGCGCTACGAGCAGTACTTC	CASSLSQQRYEQYF
NA	NA	TRBV6-1	TRBJ2-3	TGTGCCAGCAGCGCGGAGGGGCTCCCCTCTGATACGCAGTATTTT	CASSAEGLPSDTQYF
NA	NA	TRBV5-5	TRBJ1-5	TGTGCCAGCAGCTTCAACAGCAATCAGCCCCAGCATTTT	CASSFNSNQPQHF
TRBD2	NA	TRBV9	TRBJ2-1	TGTGCCAGCAGCGTAACTAGCGGGCAGTCTGAGCAGTTCTTC	CASSVTSGQSEQFF
TRBD2	NA	TRBV18	TRBJ2-5	TGTGCCAGCTCAAAGGGACTAGCGCAAGAGACCCAGTACTTC	CASSKGLAQETQYF
TRBD2	NA	TRBV30	TRBJ2-3	TGTGCCTGGAGTGTAAATAGCGGGAGGGCTCGGAATACGCAGTATTTT	CAWSVNSGRARNTQYF
TRBD1	NA	TRBV14	TRBJ1-1	TGTGCCAGCAGCCAAGTATACAGGGGTAAAGCTTTCTTT	CASSQVYRGKAFF
TRBD2	NA	TRBV6-1	TRBJ2-7	TGTGCCAGCAGTGAAGGGACTAGCGGGAGTTACGAGCAGTACTTC	CASSEGTSGSYEQYF
NA	NA	TRBV15	TRBJ2-5	TGTGCCACCAGCAGAGATCTGGTAGGGGGAGAAGAGACCCAGTACTTC	CATSRDLVGGEETQYF
NA	NA	TRBV5-1	TRBJ2-3	TGCGCCAGCAGTAACTTAGACAGCACAGATACGCAGTATTTT	CASSNLDSTDTQYF
TRBD1	few	TRBV27	TRBJ2-5	TGTGCCAGCAGTTTATCTATGGGACAGCAAGAGACCCAGTACTTC	CASSLSMGQQETQYF
NA	NA	TRBV18	TRBJ2-3	TGTGCCAGCTCGCTGGTAGCGTCTAGCACAGATACGCAGTATTTT	CASSLVASSTDTQYF
NA	NA	TRBV7-9	TRBJ2-1	TGTGCCAGCAGCTTAGGGGAGGTCCGCTACAATGAGCAGTTCTTC	CASSLGEVRYNEQFF
NA	NA	TRBV5-1	TRBJ1-2	TGCGCCAGCAGTATAACAGCCGAGGGCTACACCTTC	CASSITAEGYTF
NA	NA	TRBV6-1	TRBJ2-1	TGTGCCAGCAGCGTAACCGTGGGGGGTATGTATGAGCAGTTCTTC	CASSVTVGGMYEQFF
NA	NA	TRBV5-1	TRBJ2-5	TGCGCCAGCAGCTTGGATGGGACATTTGAAGAGACCCAGTACTTC	CASSLDGTFEETQYF
TRBD1	NA	TRBV7-2	TRBJ2-3	TGTGCCAGCAGCCCCCAAAGGACAGGGACCACAGATACGCAGTATTTT	CASSPQRTGTTDTQYF
NA	NA	TRBV9	TRBJ1-3	TGTGCCAGCAGCGTAGAATCGGGTTACGACTTCGGAAACACCATATATTTT	CASSVESGYDFGNTIYF
TRBD1	few	TRBV30	TRBJ1-3	TGTGCCTGGAGTGTAGGGACAGGGGCCCGCTCTGGAAACACCATATATTTT	CAWSVGTGARSGNTIYF